These 16 T cell receptor beta chains came from one sample sequenced in a study of identical twins. From the 5' RACE reads, TCRdb called clonotypes with MiXCR, one entry per CDR3 protein. The table lists 250,000 or so distinct CDR3 sequences, about 12% of them singletons. These data were also filed under a second study, of yellow fever vaccine responses in identical twins.

Material: memory (CD45RO+) T cells sorted from blood. These receptors all stem from a woman aged 18-30 years in good health.

The V gene is TRBV6-5, the J gene TRBJ2-7, with 9 bases identical to TRBD2. Germline CDR1 reads MNHEY; CDR2 reads SVGAGI. J was trimmed by 1 base and V by 2 bases; bases with no gene match: 6. This CDR3 has 16 residues. CDR3 in DNA: TGTGCCAGCAGTTACACAATAGCGGGAGAATCCTACGAGCAGTACTTC. Its translation: CASSYTIAGESYEQYF.

There are a few counts of this clonotype. This chain connects TRBV6-1 to TRBJ2-7; D might be TRBD1 (7 bases). Looked up from germline, CDR1 is MNHNS and CDR2 is SASEGT. V lost 9 bases to trimming and J lost 3 bases, with 24 bases between them. The CDR3 is 16 residues long. In DNA form, the CDR3 reads TGTGCCAGTCGGGCAGGAGGAGGGGGCGTTTTCTACGAGCAGTACTTC. Encoded protein: CASRAGGGGVFYEQYF.

This chain uses TRBV11-2 with TRBJ2-5, with 8 bases fitting TRBD2. Trimming cost V 5 bases and J 5 bases; bases outside gene matches: 10. The CDR3 runs 15 residues. Germline V gives CDR1 SGHAT, CDR2 FQNNGV. CDR3 DNA: TGTGCCAGCAGCCCCTATAGCGGGGCGGGGGAGACCCAGTACTTC. Residues: CASSPYSGAGETQYF.

The chain carries TRBV18 and TRBJ2-1, with a possible D match to TRBD2 (6 bases). Germline values: CDR1 KGHSH, CDR2 LQKENI. V lost 1 base and J lost 6, with 13 bases in between. CDR3 length equals 15 residues. CDR3 sequence: CASSPRDSGANEQFF. For the CDR3, the DNA is TGTGCCAGCTCACCACGGGACTCAGGTGCCAATGAGCAGTTCTTC.

The chain joins TRBV9 to TRBJ2-5; no firm D call. Germline values: CDR1 SGDLS, CDR2 YYNGEE. This CDR3 comprises 15 residues. Between the trimmed V and J ends, which lost 2 bases and 2 bases, there was a span of 13 bases. The CDR3 reads CASSVWSGAQETQYF. DNA of the CDR3: TGTGCCAGCAGCGTCTGGTCAGGTGCACAAGAGACCCAGTACTTC.

This clonotype was observed a few times. This chain uses TRBV12-3 or TRBV12-4 with TRBJ2-6; unclear D gene. The ends were cut back, 1 base at V and 4 bases at J, with 5 bases in the middle. This CDR3 has 14 residues. CDR3 DNA: TGTGCCAGCAGTTTAGTGGCCGGGGCCAACGTCCTGACTTTC. Its protein is CASSLVAGANVLTF.

This clonotype has only a few counts. The rearrangement uses TRBV29-1 and TRBJ2-3, with 9 bases that match TRBD2. This CDR3 is 18 amino acids long. The V and J ends lost 4 bases and 4 bases, in that order; junction bases with no gene match: 18. CDR1 is SQVTM, CDR2 ANQGSEA, per germline. CDR3 bases: TGCAGCGTTGCCAGAATAGTCAAGGCTAGCGGGACGGCAGATACGCAGTATTTT. Amino acid sequence: CSVARIVKASGTADTQYF.

There are many counts of this clonotype. This chain uses TRBV11-3 with TRBJ2-1, with D unresolved. The CDR3 length is 11 residues. Germline V lookup: CDR1 SGHNT, CDR2 YENEEA. The ends were cut back, 6 bases at V and 6 bases at J, with 6 bases in the middle. The chain's CDR3 is CASSSGNEQFF. The DNA of the CDR3 is TGTGCCAGCAGTTCAGGCAATGAGCAGTTCTTC. The complete variable domain, with remaining parts taken from reference TRBV11-3 and TRBJ2-1, reads EAGVVQSPRYKIIEKKQPVAFWCNPISGHNTLYWYLQNLGQGPELLIRYENEEAVDDSQLPKDRFSAERLKGVDSTLKIQPAELGDSAVYLCASSSGNEQFFGPGTRLTVL.

The genes are TRBV6-2 or TRBV6-3 and TRBJ2-1; 10 bases are a match to TRBD2. CDR1 MNHEY and CDR2 SVGEGT come from the germline V gene. This CDR3 comprises 13 residues. V shed 1 base, J shed 9 bases, and the junction held 0 bases outside the gene matches. CDR3 sequence: CASSYLAGGEQFF. The CDR3, as DNA: TGTGCCAGCAGTTACTTAGCGGGAGGTGAGCAGTTCTTC.

This clonotype has a count of ten or more. This rearrangement joins TRBV6-4 to TRBJ2-3; TRBD2 aligns across 12 bases. The J segment lost 3 bases and the V segment lost 3 bases, leaving 1 base of the junction unmatched. Germline V gene data show CDR1 as MRHNA and CDR2 as SNTAGT. The CDR3 contains 15 residues. In DNA form, the CDR3 reads TGTGCCAGCAGTGAAGGGACTAGCGGGACAGATACGCAGTATTTT. Translated, it gives CASSEGTSGTDTQYF.

This clonotype appeared many times. The germline gene is not matched at one end of the junction; a read error may be the cause. This chain joins TRBV7-9 and TRBJ2-7; tentatively, D is TRBD2 (6 bases). Germline V gives CDR1 SEHNR, CDR2 FQNEAQ (reference sequence). This CDR3 has 13 residues. The CDR3 nucleotides read TGCGCCAGCAGCTTGGTCGGGGGATACGAGCAGTACTTC. Residues: CASSLVGGYEQYF. Looking up the rest from reference TRBV7-9 and TRBJ2-7 gives the full variable domain: DTGVSQNPRHKITKRGQNVTFRCDPISEHNRLYWYRQTLGQGPEFLTYFQNEAQLEKSRLLSDRFSAERPKGSFSTLEIQRTEQGDSAMYLCASSLVGGYEQYFGPGTRLTVT.

The J gene is TRBJ2-2, the V gene TRBV7-2; TRBD2 agrees at 12 bases. CDR1 and CDR2 from the germline V gene are SGHTA and FQGNSA. This CDR3 comprises 17 residues. V lost 5 bases and J lost 9; bases outside the gene matches: 13. CDR3: CASSIRTTSGSLRELFF. The CDR3 nucleotides are TGTGCCAGCAGCATTCGAACGACTAGCGGGAGTCTCCGGGAGCTGTTTTTT.

The gene calls are TRBV7-2 and TRBJ2-1; a possible D gene is TRBD2 (5 bases). Germline CDR1 reads SGHTA; CDR2 reads FQGNSA. CDR3 size: 15 residues. The V and J ends lost 1 base and 1 base respectively, with 8 bases between them. CDR3 in DNA: TGTGCCAGCAGCTTAGATCAGCGGTCCTACAATGAGCAGTTCTTC. Translation gives CASSLDQRSYNEQFF.

In this sample, this clonotype turned up many times. This chain joins TRBV20-1 and TRBJ2-7; maybe TRBD1 (6 bases). CDR3 size: 14 residues. V was pared by 0 bases and J by 0 bases, with 9 bases between. Germline V gene data show CDR1 as DFQATT and CDR2 as SNEGSKA (reference sequence). The DNA for the CDR3 is TGCAGTGCTAGAGATGACAGGAGCTCCTACGAGCAGTACTTC. This encodes CSARDDRSSYEQYF.

V is TRBV6-1 and J is TRBJ2-7; 7 nucleotides line up with TRBD1. This CDR3 is 15 amino acids long. Germline V gene sequence: CDR1 MNHNS, CDR2 SASEGT. V was pared by 7 bases and J by 0 bases, with 9 bases of the junction left unmatched. As DNA, the CDR3 is TGTGCCAGCATTGAGGGACAGCCGAGCTCCTACGAGCAGTACTTC. As protein: CASIEGQPSSYEQYF.

V gene TRBV27 combines with J gene TRBJ2-7; D not certain. Deletions cut 2 bases from V and 1 base from J, with 12 bases between. Germline V gene sequence: CDR1 MNHEY, CDR2 SMNVEV (reference sequence). This CDR3 comprises 15 residues. The chain's CDR3 is CASSLAPASSYEQYF. Here the CDR3 DNA reads TGTGCCAGCAGTTTAGCCCCGGCCTCATCCTACGAGCAGTACTTC.